This T cell receptor (beta chain) was retrieved from a study of T cells in Graves' hyperthyroidism and ophthalmopathy. This clonotype was seen repeatedly, ten times or more. The CDR3 is 15 amino acids. CDR1 and CDR2 from the germline V gene are MNHNS and SASEGT. V trimming: 1 base; J trimming: 7 bases; junction bases outside the gene matches: 5. TCR beta CDR3 region amplification was performed from RNA transcripts. HTBI primers drove first-round RT-PCR of the TCR CDR3. MiXCR, applied by TCRdb to the multiplex PCR reads, yields one record per CDR3 protein. The table shows 500,000 to 650,000 distinct CDR3 sequences, with approximately 14% occurring only once. The definition of stable Graves' hyperthyroidism was no ophthalmopathy progression within 18 months.

The chain recombines TRBV6-1 with TRBJ2-7, with 12 bases that match TRBD2. The specimen was blood. The TCR comes from a woman between 40 and 50 years old with Graves' hyperthyroidism. CDR3 nucleotides: TGTGCCAGCAGTGAAGGCGGGGGACTAGCGGGTGAGCAGTACTTC. Translated: CASSEGGGLAGEQYF.